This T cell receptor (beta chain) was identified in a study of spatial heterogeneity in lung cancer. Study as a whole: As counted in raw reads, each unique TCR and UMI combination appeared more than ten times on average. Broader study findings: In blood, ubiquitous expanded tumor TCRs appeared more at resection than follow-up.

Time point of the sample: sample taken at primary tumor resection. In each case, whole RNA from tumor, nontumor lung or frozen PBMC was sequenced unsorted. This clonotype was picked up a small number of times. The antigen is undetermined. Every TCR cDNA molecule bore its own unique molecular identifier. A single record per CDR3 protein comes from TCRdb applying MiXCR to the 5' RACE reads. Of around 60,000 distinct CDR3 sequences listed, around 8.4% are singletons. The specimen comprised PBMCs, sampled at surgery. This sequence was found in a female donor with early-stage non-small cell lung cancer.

This CDR3 reads CASRTQGNTGELFF. CDR3 bases: TGTGCCAGCAGGACCCAGGGGAACACCGGGGAGCTGTTTTTT. The chain combines TRBV6-1 with TRBJ2-2, with a weak D call TRBD1 (5 bases). V lost 6 bases and J 1 base, leaving 9 bases between the germline ends. The CDR3 sequence is 14 residues long. From germline, CDR1 is MNHNS and CDR2 SASEGT.